Listed below are T cell receptor beta chains from one sample, sequenced in a study of cytomegalovirus exposure and HLA in healthy donors. TCRdb keeps only in-frame clones here, not all; method: immunoSEQ multiplex PCR. The sample lists 150,000 to 200,000 clones; around 79% were seen once. What was sequenced was PBMCs. All receptors derive from a woman in her forties or fifties in good health and CMV-seronegative. The CDR3 runs from the conserved cysteine through the conserved F or W.

v_call,j_call,cdr3_aa
TRBV29-1,TRBJ2-5,CSVVGQGPETQYF
TRBV28,TRBJ2-7,CASSSHRQNYYEQYF
TRBV5-5,TRBJ1-1,CASSNRQGNTEAFF
TRBV4-3,TRBJ2-7,CASSPFTGQVYEQYF
TRBV7-9,TRBJ1-1,CASSLVGGVGNTEAFF
TRBV15,.,CATSKGLAGGGRGYEQYF
TRBV5-1,TRBJ2-1,CASSSGGTYNEQFF
TRBV11-2,TRBJ2-3,CASSLRGTWRDTQYF
TRBV7-2,TRBJ2-3,CASSLERGGQDTQYF
TRBV6-5,TRBJ1-1,CASSYQRSNTEAFF
TRBV19,TRBJ1-4,CASSGGTGKNEKLFF
TRBV6-4,TRBJ1-5,CASSRKDREPNQPQHF
TRBV16,TRBJ1-1,CASSLRNRENTEAFF
TRBV2,TRBJ2-7,CASSGRLAGYEQYF
TRBV19,TRBJ2-1,CASSSLRGSTAPDEQFF
TRBV19,TRBJ2-1,CASSSLGGAMSSYNEQFF
TRBV7-6,TRBJ2-5,CASSFAGGAETQYF